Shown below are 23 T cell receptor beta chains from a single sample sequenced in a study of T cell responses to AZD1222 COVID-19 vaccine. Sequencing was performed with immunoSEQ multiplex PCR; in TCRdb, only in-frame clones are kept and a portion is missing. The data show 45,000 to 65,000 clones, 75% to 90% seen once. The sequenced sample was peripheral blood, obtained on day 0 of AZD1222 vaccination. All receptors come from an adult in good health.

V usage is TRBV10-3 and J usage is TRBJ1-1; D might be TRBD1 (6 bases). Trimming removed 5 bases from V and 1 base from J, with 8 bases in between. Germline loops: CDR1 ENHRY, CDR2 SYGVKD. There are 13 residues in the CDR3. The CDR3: CAISLGQNTEAFF. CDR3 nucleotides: TGTGCCATCAGTTTGGGACAGAACACTGAAGCTTTCTTT.

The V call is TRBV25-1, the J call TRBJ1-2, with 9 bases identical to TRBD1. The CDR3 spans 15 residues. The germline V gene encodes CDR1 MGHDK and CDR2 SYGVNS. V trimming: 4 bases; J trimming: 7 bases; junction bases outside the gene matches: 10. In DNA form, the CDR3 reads TGTGCCAGCAGTGCGCCGGGACAGGGTTCAGGTGGCTACACCTTC. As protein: CASSAPGQGSGGYTF.

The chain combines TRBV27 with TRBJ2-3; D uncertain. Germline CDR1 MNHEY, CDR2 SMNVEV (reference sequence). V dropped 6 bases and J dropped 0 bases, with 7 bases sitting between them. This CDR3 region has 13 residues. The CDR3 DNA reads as TGTGCCAGCAGGTTACTTAGCACAGATACGCAGTATTTT. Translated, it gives CASRLLSTDTQYF.

The CDR3 nucleotides read TGTGCCAGTCGGGACAGGGGACGGACAAATGCTGAAAAACTGTTTTTT. Translation: CASRDRGRTNAEKLFF. The J gene is TRBJ1-4, the V gene TRBV19; 10 positions match TRBD1. The germline V gene encodes CDR1 LNHDA and CDR2 SQIVND (reference sequence). This CDR3 has 16 residues. V dropped 8 bases and J dropped 7; count of bases not matched to a gene: 13.

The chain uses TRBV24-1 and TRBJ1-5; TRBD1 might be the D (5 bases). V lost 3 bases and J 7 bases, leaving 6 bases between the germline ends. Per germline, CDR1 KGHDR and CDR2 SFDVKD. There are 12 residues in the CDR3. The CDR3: CATSDGGQPQHF. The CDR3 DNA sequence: TGTGCCACCAGTGATGGGGGACAGCCCCAGCATTTT.

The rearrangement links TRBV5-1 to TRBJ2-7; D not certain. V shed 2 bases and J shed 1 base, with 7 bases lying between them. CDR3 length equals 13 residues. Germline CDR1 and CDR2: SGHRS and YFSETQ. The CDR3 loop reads CASSFESSYEQYF. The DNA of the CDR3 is TGCGCCAGCAGCTTTGAGTCTTCCTACGAGCAGTACTTC.

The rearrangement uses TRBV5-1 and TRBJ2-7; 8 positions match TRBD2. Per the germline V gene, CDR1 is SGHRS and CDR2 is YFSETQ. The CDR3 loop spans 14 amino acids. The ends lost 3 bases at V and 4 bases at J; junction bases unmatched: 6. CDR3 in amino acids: CASSSGLGNYEQYF. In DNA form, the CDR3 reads TGCGCCAGCAGCTCGGGACTAGGGAATTACGAGCAGTACTTC.

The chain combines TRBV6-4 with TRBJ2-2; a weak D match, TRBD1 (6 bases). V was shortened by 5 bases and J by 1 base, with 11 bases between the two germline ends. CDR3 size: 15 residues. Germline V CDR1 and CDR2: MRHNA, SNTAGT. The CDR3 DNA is TGTGCCAGCAGTTCAGGGGATGGGAACACCGGGGAGCTGTTTTTT. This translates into CASSSGDGNTGELFF.

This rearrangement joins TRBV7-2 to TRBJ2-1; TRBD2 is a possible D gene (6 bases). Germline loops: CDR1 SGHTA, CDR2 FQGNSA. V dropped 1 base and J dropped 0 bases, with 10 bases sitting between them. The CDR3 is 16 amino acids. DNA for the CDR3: TGTGCCAGCAGCTTAGTAGCGGACTACTCCTACAATGAGCAGTTCTTC. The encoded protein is CASSLVADYSYNEQFF. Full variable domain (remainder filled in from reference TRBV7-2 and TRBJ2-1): GAGVSQSPSNKVTEKGKDVELRCDPISGHTALYWYRQSLGQGLEFLIYFQGNSAPDKSGLPSDRFSAERTGGSVSTLTIQRTQQEDSAVYLCASSLVADYSYNEQFFGPGTRLTVL.

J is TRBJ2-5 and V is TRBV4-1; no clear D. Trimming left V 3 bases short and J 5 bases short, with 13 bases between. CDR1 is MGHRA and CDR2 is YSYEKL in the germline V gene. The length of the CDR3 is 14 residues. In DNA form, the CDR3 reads TGCGCCAGCAGCCAGTCCCACGGGCCGGAGACCCAGTACTTC. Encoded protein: CASSQSHGPETQYF.

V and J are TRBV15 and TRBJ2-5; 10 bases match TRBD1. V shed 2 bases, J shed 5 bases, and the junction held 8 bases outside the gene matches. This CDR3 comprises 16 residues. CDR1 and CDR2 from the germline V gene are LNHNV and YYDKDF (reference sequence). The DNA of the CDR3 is TGTGCCACCAGCAGACCTCAGACAGGGGGCTGGGAGACCCAGTACTTC. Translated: CATSRPQTGGWETQYF.

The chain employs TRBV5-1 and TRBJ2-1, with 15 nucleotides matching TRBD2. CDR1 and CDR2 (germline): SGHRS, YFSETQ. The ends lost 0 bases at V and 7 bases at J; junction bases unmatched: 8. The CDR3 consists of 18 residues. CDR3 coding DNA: TGCGCCAGCAGCTTGGTAGGACTAGCGGGAGGGCCAAGGAATGAGCAGTTCTTC. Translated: CASSLVGLAGGPRNEQFF.

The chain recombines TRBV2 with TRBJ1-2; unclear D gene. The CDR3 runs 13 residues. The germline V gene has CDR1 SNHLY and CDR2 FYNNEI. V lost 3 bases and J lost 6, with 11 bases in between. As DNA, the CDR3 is TGTGCCAGCAGTGATGGACGGAACGATGGCTACACCTTC. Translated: CASSDGRNDGYTF. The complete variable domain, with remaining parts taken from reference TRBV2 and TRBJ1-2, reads EPEVTQTPSHQVTQMGQEVILRCVPISNHLYFYWYRQILGQKVEFLVSFYNNEISEKSEIFDDQFSVERPDGSNFTLKIRSTKLEDSAMYFCASSDGRNDGYTFGSGTRLTVV.

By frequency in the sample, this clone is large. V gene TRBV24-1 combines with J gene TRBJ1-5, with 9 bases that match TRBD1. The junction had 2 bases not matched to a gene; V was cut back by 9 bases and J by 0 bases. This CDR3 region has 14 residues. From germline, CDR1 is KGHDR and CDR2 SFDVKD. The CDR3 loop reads CATWTGDSNQPQHF. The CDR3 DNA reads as TGTGCCACCTGGACAGGGGATAGCAATCAGCCCCAGCATTTT.

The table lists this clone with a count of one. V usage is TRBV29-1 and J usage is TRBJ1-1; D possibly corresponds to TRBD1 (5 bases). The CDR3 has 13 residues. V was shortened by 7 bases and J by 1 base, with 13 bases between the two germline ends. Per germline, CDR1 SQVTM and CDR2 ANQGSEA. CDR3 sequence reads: CSAGQNRNTEAFF. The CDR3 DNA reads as TGCAGCGCAGGACAAAATAGGAACACTGAAGCTTTCTTT.

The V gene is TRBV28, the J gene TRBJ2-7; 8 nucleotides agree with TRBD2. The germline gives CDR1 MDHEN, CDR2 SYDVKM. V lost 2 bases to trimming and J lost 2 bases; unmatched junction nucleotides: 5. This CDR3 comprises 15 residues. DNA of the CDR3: TGTGCCAGCAGTTTAAGAGCGGGAGTTGCCTACGAGCAGTACTTC. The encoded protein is CASSLRAGVAYEQYF.

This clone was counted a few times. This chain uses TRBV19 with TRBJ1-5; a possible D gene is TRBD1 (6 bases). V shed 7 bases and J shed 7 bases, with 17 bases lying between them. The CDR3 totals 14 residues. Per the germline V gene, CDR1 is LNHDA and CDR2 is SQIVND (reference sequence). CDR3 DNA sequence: TGTGCCAGTATAACGACAGGTTCCGGGCAGCCCCAGCATTTT. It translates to CASITTGSGQPQHF.

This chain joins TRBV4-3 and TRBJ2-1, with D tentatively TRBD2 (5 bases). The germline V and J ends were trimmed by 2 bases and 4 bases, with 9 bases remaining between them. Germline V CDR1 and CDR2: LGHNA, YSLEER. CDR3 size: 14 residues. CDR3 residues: CASSQRGTYNEQFF. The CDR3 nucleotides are TGCGCCAGCAGCCAACGGGGAACTTACAATGAGCAGTTCTTC.

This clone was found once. The chain's CDR3 is CASSIRPGGNSPLHF. The CDR3 bases are TGTGCCAGTAGTATCCGGCCAGGGGGAAATTCACCCCTCCACTTT. V is TRBV19 and J is TRBJ1-6; TRBD1 matches 7 bases. The germline V gene has CDR1 LNHDA and CDR2 SQIVND (reference sequence). The J segment lost 7 bases and the V segment lost 3 bases, leaving 6 bases of the junction unmatched. The CDR3 covers 15 residues.

CDR3 coding DNA: TGTGCCAGCAGTGTACAGAACACTGAAGCTTTCTTT. Translating gives CASSVQNTEAFF. This chain connects TRBV12-3 or TRBV12-4 to TRBJ1-1, with D uncertain. With 5 bases removed from V and 1 base from J, the gap between germline ends came to 5 bases. The CDR3 totals 12 residues.

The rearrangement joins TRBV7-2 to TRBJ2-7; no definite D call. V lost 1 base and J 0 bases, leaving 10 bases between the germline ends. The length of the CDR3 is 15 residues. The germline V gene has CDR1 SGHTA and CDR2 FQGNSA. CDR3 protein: CASSLGAVSSYEQYF. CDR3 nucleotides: TGTGCCAGCAGCTTAGGTGCGGTTTCCTCCTACGAGCAGTACTTC.

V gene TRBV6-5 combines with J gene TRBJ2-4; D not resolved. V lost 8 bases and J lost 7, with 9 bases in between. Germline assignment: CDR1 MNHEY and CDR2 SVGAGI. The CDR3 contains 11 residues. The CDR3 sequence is CASPGFNIQYF. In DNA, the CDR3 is TGTGCCAGCCCCGGATTCAACATTCAGTACTTC.

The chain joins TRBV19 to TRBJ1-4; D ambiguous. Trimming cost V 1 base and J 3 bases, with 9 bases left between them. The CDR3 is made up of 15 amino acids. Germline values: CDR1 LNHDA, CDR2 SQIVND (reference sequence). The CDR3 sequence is CASSIAAASNEKLFF. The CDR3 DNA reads TGTGCCAGTAGTATAGCGGCAGCATCTAATGAAAAACTGTTTTTT.